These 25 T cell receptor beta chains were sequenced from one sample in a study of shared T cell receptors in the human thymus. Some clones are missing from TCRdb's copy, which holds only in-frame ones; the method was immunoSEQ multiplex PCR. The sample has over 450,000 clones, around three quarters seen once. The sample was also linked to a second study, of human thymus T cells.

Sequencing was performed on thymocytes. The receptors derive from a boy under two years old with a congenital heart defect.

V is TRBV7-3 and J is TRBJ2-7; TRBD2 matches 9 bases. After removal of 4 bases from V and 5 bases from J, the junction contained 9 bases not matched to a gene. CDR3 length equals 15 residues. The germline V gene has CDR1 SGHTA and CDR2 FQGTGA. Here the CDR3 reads CASSSLAGHAHEQYF. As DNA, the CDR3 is TGTGCCAGCAGCTCGCTAGCGGGACATGCCCACGAGCAGTACTTC.

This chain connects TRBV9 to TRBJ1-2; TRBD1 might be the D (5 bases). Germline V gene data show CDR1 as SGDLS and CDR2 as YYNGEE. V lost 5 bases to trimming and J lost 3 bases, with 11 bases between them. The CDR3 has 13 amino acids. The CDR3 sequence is CASRGGRYYGYTF. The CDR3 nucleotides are TGTGCCAGCAGGGGGGGAAGATACTATGGCTACACCTTC.

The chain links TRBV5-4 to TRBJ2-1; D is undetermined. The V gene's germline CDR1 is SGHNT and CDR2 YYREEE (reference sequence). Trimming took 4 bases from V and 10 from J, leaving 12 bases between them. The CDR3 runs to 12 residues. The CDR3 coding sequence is TGTGCCAGCAGCCCTGGTCCTAAGGAGCAGTTCTTC. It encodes CASSPGPKEQFF.

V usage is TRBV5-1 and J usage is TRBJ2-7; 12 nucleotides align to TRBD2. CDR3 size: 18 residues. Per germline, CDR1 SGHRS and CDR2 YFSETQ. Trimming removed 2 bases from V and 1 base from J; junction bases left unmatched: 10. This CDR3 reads CASSLGLAGGPSSYEQYF. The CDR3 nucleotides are TGCGCCAGCAGCTTAGGGCTAGCGGGAGGGCCCTCTTCCTACGAGCAGTACTTC.

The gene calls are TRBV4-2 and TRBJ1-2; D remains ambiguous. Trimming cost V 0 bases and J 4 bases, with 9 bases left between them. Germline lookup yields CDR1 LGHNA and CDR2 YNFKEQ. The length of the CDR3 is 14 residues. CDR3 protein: CASSQDTVSYGYTF. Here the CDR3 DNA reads TGTGCCAGCAGCCAAGATACAGTCAGCTATGGCTACACCTTC.

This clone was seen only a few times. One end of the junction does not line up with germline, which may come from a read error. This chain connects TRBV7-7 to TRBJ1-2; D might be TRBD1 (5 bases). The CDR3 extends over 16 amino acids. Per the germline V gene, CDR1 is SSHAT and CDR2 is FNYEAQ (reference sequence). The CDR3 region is CASSLRPGDRDYGYTF. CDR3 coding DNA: TGTGCTAGCAGCTTAAGACCTGGAGACAGAGACTATGGCTACACCTTC.

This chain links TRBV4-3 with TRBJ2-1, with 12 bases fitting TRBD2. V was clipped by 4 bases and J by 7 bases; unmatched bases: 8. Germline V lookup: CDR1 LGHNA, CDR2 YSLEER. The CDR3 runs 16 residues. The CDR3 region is CASSPALAGGDNEQFF. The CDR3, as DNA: TGCGCCAGCAGCCCCGCCCTAGCGGGAGGGGATAATGAGCAGTTCTTC.

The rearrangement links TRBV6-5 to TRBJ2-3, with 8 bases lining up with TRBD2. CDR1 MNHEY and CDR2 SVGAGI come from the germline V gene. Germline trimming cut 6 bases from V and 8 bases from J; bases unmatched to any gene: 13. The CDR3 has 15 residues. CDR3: CASSRRSSGNFTQYF. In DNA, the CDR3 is TGTGCCAGCAGCCGCCGGAGTAGCGGGAACTTTACGCAGTATTTT.

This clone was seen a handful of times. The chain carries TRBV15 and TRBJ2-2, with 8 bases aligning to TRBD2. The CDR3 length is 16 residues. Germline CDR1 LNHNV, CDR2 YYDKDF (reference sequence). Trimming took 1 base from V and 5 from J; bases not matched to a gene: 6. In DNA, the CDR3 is TGTGCCACCAGCAGAGTCGGGCGCGGGGGGACCGGGGAGCTGTTTTTT. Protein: CATSRVGRGGTGELFF.

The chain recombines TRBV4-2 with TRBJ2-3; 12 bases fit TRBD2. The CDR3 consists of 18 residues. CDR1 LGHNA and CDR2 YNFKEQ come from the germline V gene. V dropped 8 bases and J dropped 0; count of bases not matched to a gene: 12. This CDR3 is CASRTAASGRVSTDTQYF. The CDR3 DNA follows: TGTGCCAGCCGAACAGCGGCTAGCGGGAGGGTTAGCACAGATACGCAGTATTTT.

Here the CDR3 reads CASSQTDCSYEQYF. The CDR3 DNA reads as TGCGCCAGCAGCCAGACTGACTGCTCCTACGAGCAGTACTTC. The rearrangement links TRBV4-3 to TRBJ2-7; D unresolved. CDR3 length: 14 amino acids. V lost 3 bases and J 0 bases, leaving 9 bases between the germline ends. CDR1 and CDR2 (germline): LGHNA, YSLEER.

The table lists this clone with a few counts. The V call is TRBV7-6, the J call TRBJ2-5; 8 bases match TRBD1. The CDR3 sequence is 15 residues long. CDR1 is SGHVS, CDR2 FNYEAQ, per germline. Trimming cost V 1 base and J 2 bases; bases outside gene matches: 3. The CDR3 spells CASSLGRDRQETQYF. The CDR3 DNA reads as TGTGCCAGCAGCTTAGGGAGGGACAGGCAAGAGACCCAGTACTTC. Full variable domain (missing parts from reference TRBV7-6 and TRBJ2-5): GAGVSQSPRYKVTKRGQDVALRCDPISGHVSLYWYRQALGQGPEFLTYFNYEAQQDKSGLPNDRFSAERPEGSISTLTIQRTEQRDSAMYRCASSLGRDRQETQYFGPGTRLLVL.

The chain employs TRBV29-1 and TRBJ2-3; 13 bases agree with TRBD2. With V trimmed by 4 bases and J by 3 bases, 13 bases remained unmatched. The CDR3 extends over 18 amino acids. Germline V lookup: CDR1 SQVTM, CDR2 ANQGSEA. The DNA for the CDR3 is TGCAGCGTTGGTGGGACTAGCGGGACTACGTCGACGACAGATACGCAGTATTTT. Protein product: CSVGGTSGTTSTTDTQYF.

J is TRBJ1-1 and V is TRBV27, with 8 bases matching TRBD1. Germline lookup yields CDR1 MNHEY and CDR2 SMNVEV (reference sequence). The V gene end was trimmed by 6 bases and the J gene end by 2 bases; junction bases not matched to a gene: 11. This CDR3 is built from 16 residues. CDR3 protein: CASSPRPGGANTEAFF. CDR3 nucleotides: TGTGCCAGCAGCCCTCGGCCAGGGGGCGCAAACACTGAAGCTTTCTTT.

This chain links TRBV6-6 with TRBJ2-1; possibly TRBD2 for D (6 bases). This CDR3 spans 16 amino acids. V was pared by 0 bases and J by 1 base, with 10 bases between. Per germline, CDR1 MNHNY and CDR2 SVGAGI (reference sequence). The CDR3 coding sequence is TGTGCCAGCAGTTACTCGAACGCGGGATCCTACAATGAGCAGTTCTTC. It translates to CASSYSNAGSYNEQFF.

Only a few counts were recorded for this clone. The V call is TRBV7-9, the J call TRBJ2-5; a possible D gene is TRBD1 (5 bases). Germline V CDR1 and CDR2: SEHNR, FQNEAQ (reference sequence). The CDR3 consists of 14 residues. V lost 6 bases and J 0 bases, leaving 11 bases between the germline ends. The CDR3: CASRTTEYQETQYF. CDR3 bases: TGTGCCAGCAGAACGACAGAGTACCAAGAGACCCAGTACTTC.

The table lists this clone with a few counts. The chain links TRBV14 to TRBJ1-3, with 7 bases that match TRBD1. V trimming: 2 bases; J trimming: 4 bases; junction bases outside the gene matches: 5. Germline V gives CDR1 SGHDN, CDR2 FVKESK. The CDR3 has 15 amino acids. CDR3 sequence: CASSQNTGVGNTIYF. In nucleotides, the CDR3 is TGTGCCAGCAGCCAAAATACAGGGGTCGGAAACACCATATATTTT.

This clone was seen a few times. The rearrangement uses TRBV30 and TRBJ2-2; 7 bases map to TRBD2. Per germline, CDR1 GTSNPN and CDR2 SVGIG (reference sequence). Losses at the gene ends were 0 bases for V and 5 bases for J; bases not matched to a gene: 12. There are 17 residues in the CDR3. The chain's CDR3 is CAWSVGGYGRGTGELFF. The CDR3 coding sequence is TGTGCCTGGAGTGTCGGGGGGTATGGAAGGGGAACCGGGGAGCTGTTTTTT.

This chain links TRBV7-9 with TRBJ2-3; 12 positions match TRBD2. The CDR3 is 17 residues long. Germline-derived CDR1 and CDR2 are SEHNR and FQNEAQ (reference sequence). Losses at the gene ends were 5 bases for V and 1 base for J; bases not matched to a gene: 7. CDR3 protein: CASSTVWTSGGTDTQYF. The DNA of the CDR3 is TGTGCCAGCAGCACCGTCTGGACTAGCGGGGGCACAGATACGCAGTATTTT. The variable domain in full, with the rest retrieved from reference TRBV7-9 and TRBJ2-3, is DTGVSQNPRHKITKRGQNVTFRCDPISEHNRLYWYRQTLGQGPEFLTYFQNEAQLEKSRLLSDRFSAERPKGSFSTLEIQRTEQGDSAMYLCASSTVWTSGGTDTQYFGPGTRLTVL.

Written as DNA, the CDR3 is TGTGCCAGCAGCCCTCAACCCTCACTAGCGGGAGGGCCGGACCGATACGAGCAGTACTTC. Translated: CASSPQPSLAGGPDRYEQYF. The chain uses TRBV11-3 and TRBJ2-7; TRBD2 agrees at 13 bases. After removal of 5 bases from V and 4 bases from J, the junction contained 20 bases not matched to a gene. The germline V gene encodes CDR1 SGHNT and CDR2 YENEEA. This CDR3 comprises 20 residues.

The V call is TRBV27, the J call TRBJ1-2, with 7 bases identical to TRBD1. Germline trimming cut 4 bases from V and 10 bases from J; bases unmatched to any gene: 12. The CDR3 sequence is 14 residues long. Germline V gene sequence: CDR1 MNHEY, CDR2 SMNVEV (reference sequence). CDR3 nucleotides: TGTGCCAGCAGTTCCCGACAGGGCCCCGGGGACTACACCTTC. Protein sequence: CASSSRQGPGDYTF.

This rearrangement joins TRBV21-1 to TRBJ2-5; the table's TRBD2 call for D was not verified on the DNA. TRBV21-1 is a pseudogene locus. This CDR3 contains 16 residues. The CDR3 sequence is CASTAGAGVRQETQYF. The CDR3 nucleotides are TGTGCCAGCACCGCGGGGGCAGGGGTTAGGCAAGAGACCCAGTACTTC.

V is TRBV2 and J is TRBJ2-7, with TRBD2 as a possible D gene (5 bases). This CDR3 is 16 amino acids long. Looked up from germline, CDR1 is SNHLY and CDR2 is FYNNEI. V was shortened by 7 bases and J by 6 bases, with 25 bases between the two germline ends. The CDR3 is CASTRLPGSLGAEQYF. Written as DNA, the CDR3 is TGTGCCAGCACCCGACTCCCGGGGTCCCTCGGTGCCGAGCAGTACTTC.

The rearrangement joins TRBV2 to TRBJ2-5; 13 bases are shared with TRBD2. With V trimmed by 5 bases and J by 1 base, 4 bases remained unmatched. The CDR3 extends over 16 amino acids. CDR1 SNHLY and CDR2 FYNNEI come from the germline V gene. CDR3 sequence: CASSIRTSGSQETQYF. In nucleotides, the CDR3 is TGTGCCAGCAGTATTAGGACTAGCGGGAGCCAAGAGACCCAGTACTTC.

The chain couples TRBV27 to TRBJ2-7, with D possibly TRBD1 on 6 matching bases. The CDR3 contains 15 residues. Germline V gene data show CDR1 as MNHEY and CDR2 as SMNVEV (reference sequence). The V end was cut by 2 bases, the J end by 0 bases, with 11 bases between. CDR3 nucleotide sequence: TGTGCCAGCAGTTTAGACAGGACGAGCTCCTACGAGCAGTACTTC. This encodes CASSLDRTSSYEQYF.